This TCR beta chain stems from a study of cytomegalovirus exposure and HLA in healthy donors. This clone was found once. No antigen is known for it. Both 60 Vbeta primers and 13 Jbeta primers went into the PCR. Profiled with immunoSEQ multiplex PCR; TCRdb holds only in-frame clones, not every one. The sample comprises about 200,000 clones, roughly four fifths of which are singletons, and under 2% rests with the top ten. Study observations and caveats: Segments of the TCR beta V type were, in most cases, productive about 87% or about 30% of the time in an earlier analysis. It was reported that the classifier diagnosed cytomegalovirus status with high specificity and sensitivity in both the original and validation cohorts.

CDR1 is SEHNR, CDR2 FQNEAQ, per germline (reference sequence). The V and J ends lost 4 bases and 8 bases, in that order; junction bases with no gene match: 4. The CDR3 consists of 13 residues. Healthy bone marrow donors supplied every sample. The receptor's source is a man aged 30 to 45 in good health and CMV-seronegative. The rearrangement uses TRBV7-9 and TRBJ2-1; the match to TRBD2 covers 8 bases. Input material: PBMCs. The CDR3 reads CASSSLAEDEQFF. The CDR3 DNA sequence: TGTGCCAGCAGCTCACTAGCGGAGGATGAGCAGTTCTTC.